The subject of this entry is one T cell receptor (beta chain). Its cognate antigen is unknown. CD8 cells regarded as naive lacked CD45RO, were positively chosen for CCR7, and omitted terminally differentiated effector memory CD45RA+ cells. CDR1 is MDHEN, CDR2 SYDVKM, per germline. This CDR3 spans 14 amino acids. The V end was cut by 3 bases, the J end by 4 bases, with 13 bases between. This specimen belongs to a study of shared clonotypes between healthy human individuals. Whole-study findings and limits: The study found about 5% of naive CD4 clonotypes shared across several donors. Relative to memory subsets, naive subsets generally showed larger estimated richness.

Sequenced by immunoSEQ multiplex PCR; TCRdb stores in-frame clones only, minus some. The sample gives about 750,000 clones, roughly 92% of which show up once; around 24% is in the top ten. Source material: naive CD8+ T cells sorted from blood. The TCR originated in a man under 40 in good health. The chain couples TRBV28 to TRBJ2-7; perhaps TRBD1 as D (5 bases). The CDR3, as DNA: TGTGCCAGCAGTTTGCAGGGTTTTAAGTACGAGCAGTACTTC. Translating it yields CASSLQGFKYEQYF.